These 24 T cell receptor beta chains originate from one sample sequenced in a study of early T cells in non-severe SARS-CoV-2 infection (dated by TCRdb to about 2021). Library creation used 5' RACE. Sequencing used a NextSeq 500. The public reads were reanalyzed by TCRdb: fastp trimming at Q25, MiXCR alignment, in-frame beta chains only. Rows are unified per CDR3 protein, each entry keeping the most common DNA and genes. The sample yields 95,000 to 120,000 distinct CDR3 sequences; 12% were counted once. Less than 3.5% of the sample comes from the top ten. The specimen was whole blood. These receptors were obtained from an adult who was a healthcare worker with PCR-confirmed SARS-CoV-2 infection or an uninfected control (not recorded which).

In its sample, this clonotype was seen many times. The chain uses TRBV11-2 and TRBJ2-1, with D possibly being TRBD2 (5 bases). V lost 0 bases, J lost 6 bases, and 9 bases lay in between. Germline CDR1 is SGHAT and CDR2 is FQNNGV. This CDR3 is built from 14 residues. CDR3 nucleotide sequence: TGTGCCAGCAGCTTAGAAGGTAGCGTCAATGAGCAGTTCTTC. It yields the protein CASSLEGSVNEQFF.

This clonotype was detected many times. The gene calls are TRBV6-2 or TRBV6-3 and TRBJ2-3, with 13 nucleotides matching TRBD2. The CDR3 contains 17 residues. Germline lookup yields CDR1 MNHEY and CDR2 SVGEGT. V lost 6 bases, J lost 6 bases, and 12 bases stayed unmatched. CDR3 amino acids: CASSRTSGGSKLDTQYF. The CDR3 DNA reads TGTGCCAGCAGCCGGACTAGCGGGGGCTCCAAGTTGGATACGCAGTATTTT.

This chain uses TRBV5-5 with TRBJ2-5, with 11 bases fitting TRBD1. Trimming cost V 5 bases and J 1 base; bases outside gene matches: 13. This CDR3 is 18 amino acids long. Germline V CDR1 and CDR2: SGHKS, YYEKEE (reference sequence). The CDR3 DNA reads TGTGCCAGCAGTCCCCCCCCCGGGACAGGGGGTACCCAAGAGACCCAGTACTTC. Its translation: CASSPPPGTGGTQETQYF.

The table lists this clonotype with many counts. The rearrangement uses TRBV3-1 and TRBJ1-1; no firm D call. The V end lost 1 base, the J end lost 7 bases, and 10 bases lay between the germline ends. There are 13 residues in the CDR3. Germline assignment: CDR1 LGHDT and CDR2 YNNKEL (reference sequence). The CDR3 region has the DNA TGTGCCAGCAGCCAAGTGGGCTCTGGTGAAGCTTTCTTT. This codes for CASSQVGSGEAFF. Supplemented by reference TRBV3-1 and TRBJ1-1, the full variable domain reads DTAVSQTPKYLVTQMGNDKSIKCEQNLGHDTMYWYKQDSKKFLKIMFSYNNKELIINETVPNRFSPKSPDKAHLNLHINSLELGDSAVYFCASSQVGSGEAFFGQGTRLTVV.

This clonotype was seen repeatedly, ten times or more. This chain joins TRBV7-9 and TRBJ1-1; perhaps TRBD1 as D (5 bases). Germline loops: CDR1 SEHNR, CDR2 FQNEAQ (reference sequence). The CDR3 has 15 residues. V lost 0 bases, J lost 3 bases, and 11 bases lay in between. CDR3 region: CASSLAGTADTEAFF. CDR3 bases: TGTGCCAGCAGCTTAGCGGGGACCGCAGACACTGAAGCTTTCTTT.

The rearrangement joins TRBV28 to TRBJ1-2; no reliable D call. Germline CDR1 MDHEN, CDR2 SYDVKM. The length of the CDR3 is 11 residues. The ends were cut back, 7 bases at V and 1 base at J, with 4 bases in the middle. The CDR3 DNA is TGTGCCAGCACAAGTAACTATGGCTACACCTTC. Its protein product is CASTSNYGYTF.

In this sample, this clonotype turned up many times. V usage is TRBV19 and J usage is TRBJ2-6, with 9 bases lining up with TRBD1. Losses at the gene ends were 7 bases for V and 0 bases for J; bases not matched to a gene: 4. Germline values: CDR1 LNHDA, CDR2 SQIVND (reference sequence). The CDR3 is 16 amino acids. CDR3 loop: CASKTGGSSGANVLTF. The DNA of the CDR3 is TGTGCCAGTAAGACAGGGGGAAGCTCTGGGGCCAACGTCCTGACTTTC. The variable domain in full, with the rest retrieved from reference TRBV19 and TRBJ2-6, is DGGITQSPKYLFRKEGQNVTLSCEQNLNHDAMYWYRQDPGQGLRLIYYSQIVNDFQKGDIAEGYSVSREKKESFPLTVTSAQKNPTAFYLCASKTGGSSGANVLTFGAGSRLTVL.

This clonotype was counted ten times or more. The chain combines TRBV28 with TRBJ2-5; 8 bases map to TRBD1. There are 13 residues in the CDR3. Germline CDR1 reads MDHEN; CDR2 reads SYDVKM. J was trimmed by 3 bases and V by 6 bases; bases with no gene match: 3. In DNA form, the CDR3 reads TGTGCCAGCAGCCTGGGACAGGAAGAGACCCAGTACTTC. It translates to CASSLGQEETQYF. The full variable domain, completed using reference TRBV28 and TRBJ2-5, is DVKVTQSSRYLVKRTGEKVFLECVQDMDHENMFWYRQDPGLGLRLIYFSYDVKMKEKGDIPEGYSVSREKKERFSLILESASTNQTSMYLCASSLGQEETQYFGPGTRLLVL.

This chain connects TRBV15 to TRBJ2-2, with D unresolved. The germline CDR1 and CDR2 sequences are LNHNV and YYDKDF (reference sequence). The germline V and J ends were trimmed by 1 base and 6 bases, with 6 bases remaining between them. The CDR3 has 13 residues. CDR3 loop: CATSRVNAGELFF. DNA of the CDR3: TGTGCCACCAGCAGAGTAAACGCCGGGGAGCTGTTTTTT.

This clonotype was seen more than once but under ten times. The chain is built from TRBV5-4 and TRBJ2-7, with 9 bases aligning to TRBD1. After removal of 5 bases from V and 2 bases from J, the junction contained 8 bases not matched to a gene. The CDR3 runs to 15 residues. The germline gives CDR1 SGHNT, CDR2 YYREEE (reference sequence). CDR3 residues: CASSTGTGPTYEQYF. CDR3 DNA: TGTGCCAGCAGTACCGGGACAGGGCCCACCTACGAGCAGTACTTC.

V gene TRBV12-3 or TRBV12-4 combines with J gene TRBJ2-7; TRBD2 matches 12 bases. This CDR3 is built from 14 residues. The V gene end was trimmed by 6 bases and the J gene end by 5 bases; junction bases not matched to a gene: 5. The CDR3: CASRTSGRGNEQYF. The CDR3, as DNA: TGTGCCAGCAGGACTAGCGGGAGAGGAAACGAGCAGTACTTC.

The sample holds many counts of this clonotype. The chain has TRBV2 and TRBJ2-5; 7 bases match TRBD1. Germline CDR1 is SNHLY and CDR2 is FYNNEI. The CDR3 totals 14 residues. V dropped 6 bases and J dropped 4; count of bases not matched to a gene: 8. CDR3: CASSADRVGETQYF. CDR3 sequence (DNA): TGTGCCAGCAGCGCCGACAGGGTCGGAGAGACCCAGTACTTC. The entire variable domain, with the rest obtained from reference TRBV2 and TRBJ2-5, is as follows: EPEVTQTPSHQVTQMGQEVILRCVPISNHLYFYWYRQILGQKVEFLVSFYNNEISEKSEIFDDQFSVERPDGSNFTLKIRSTKLEDSAMYFCASSADRVGETQYFGPGTRLLVL.

This clonotype was found a few times. The chain recombines TRBV10-3 with TRBJ1-1, with 8 bases lining up with TRBD1. The CDR3 loop spans 15 amino acids. V gave up 5 bases and J gave up 1 base; unmatched junction bases: 6. From germline, CDR1 is ENHRY and CDR2 SYGVKD. The CDR3 protein is CAISKTDRGNTEAFF. Here the CDR3 DNA reads TGTGCCATCAGTAAGACCGACAGGGGGAACACTGAAGCTTTCTTT.

The V and J genes are TRBV19 and TRBJ1-1, with a weak D call TRBD1 (6 bases). The CDR3 extends over 16 amino acids. Deletions cut 0 bases from V and 0 bases from J, with 11 bases between. Looked up from germline, CDR1 is LNHDA and CDR2 is SQIVND (reference sequence). The CDR3 sequence: CASSIDRTVLNTEAFF. The CDR3 DNA sequence: TGTGCCAGTAGTATAGATCGGACAGTTTTGAACACTGAAGCTTTCTTT.

This clonotype was seen repeatedly, ten times or more. J is TRBJ2-1 and V is TRBV24-1; TRBD1 matches at 8 bases. Looked up from germline, CDR1 is KGHDR and CDR2 is SFDVKD. V gave up 3 bases and J gave up 9 bases; unmatched junction bases: 3. The CDR3 covers 13 residues. CDR3 sequence reads: CATSDGQGSEQFF. The DNA of the CDR3 is TGTGCCACCAGTGATGGACAGGGTAGTGAGCAGTTCTTC.

The chain has TRBV28 and TRBJ2-1; D may be TRBD1 or TRBD2 (6 bases each). Germline V gives CDR1 MDHEN, CDR2 SYDVKM. The CDR3 is 16 amino acids. V was clipped by 3 bases and J by 12 bases, with 24 bases between them. CDR3 in amino acids: CASSFHVSGALSAQFF. In DNA, the CDR3 is TGTGCCAGCAGTTTCCATGTGTCGGGGGCGCTTTCGGCGCAGTTCTTC.

This clonotype appeared a few times. The gene calls are TRBV29-1 and TRBJ2-1; 7 nucleotides match TRBD1. Germline lookup yields CDR1 SQVTM and CDR2 ANQGSEA. V gave up 3 bases and J gave up 9 bases; unmatched junction bases: 8. The CDR3 runs to 13 residues. CDR3 in amino acids: CSVDTGATPEQFF. For the CDR3, the DNA is TGCAGCGTTGATACAGGGGCTACACCTGAGCAGTTCTTC.

This clonotype was seen many times. The genes are TRBV6-6 and TRBJ1-2; possible D gene TRBD1, 6 bases. This CDR3 is built from 11 residues. Germline V gives CDR1 MNHNY, CDR2 SVGAGI (reference sequence). V gave up 8 bases and J gave up 6 bases, with 10 bases separating them. The CDR3 DNA sequence: TGTGCCAGCTCAGGGGAAGATGGCTACACCTTC. Its protein product is CASSGEDGYTF.

This clonotype was detected many times. The chain couples TRBV6-5 to TRBJ2-7, with D perhaps TRBD1 (6 bases). In germline, CDR1 is MNHEY, CDR2 SVGAGI. V was shortened by 4 bases and J by 2 bases, with 18 bases between the two germline ends. The CDR3 is 16 residues long. As DNA, the CDR3 is TGTGCCAGCAGTTTTGATCGACCGGGACATACCTACGAGCAGTACTTC. Translating gives CASSFDRPGHTYEQYF.

This clonotype occurred many times. The CDR3 coding sequence is TGTGCCAGCAGTCCCCGGAGCGGGGTAAAGACCCAGTACTTC. As protein: CASSPRSGVKTQYF. The J gene is TRBJ2-5, the V gene TRBV28, with 7 bases that match TRBD2. Germline trimming cut 5 bases from V and 6 bases from J; bases unmatched to any gene: 9. The CDR3 totals 14 residues. Germline values: CDR1 MDHEN, CDR2 SYDVKM.

This clonotype was detected a few times. This chain connects TRBV20-1 to TRBJ2-1; D may be TRBD2 (6 bases). The germline V gene encodes CDR1 DFQATT and CDR2 SNEGSKA (reference sequence). Trimming removed 3 bases from V and 7 bases from J, with 13 bases in between. This CDR3 contains 13 residues. The CDR3 nucleotides read TGCAGTGCTAGCACGCCAGGGAGGAATGAGCAGTTCTTC. Translation gives CSASTPGRNEQFF.

This clonotype occurred a few times. The chain has TRBV27 and TRBJ2-3, with D perhaps TRBD2 (6 bases). CDR3 size: 17 residues. The germline V gene has CDR1 MNHEY and CDR2 SMNVEV (reference sequence). V was clipped by 0 bases and J by 5 bases, with 18 bases between them. The CDR3 spells CASSLSGDSSKRDTQYF. CDR3 DNA sequence: TGTGCCAGCAGTTTATCGGGGGACTCCTCTAAACGAGATACGCAGTATTTT.

The chain employs TRBV6-6 and TRBJ1-5, with D perhaps TRBD1 (6 bases). This CDR3 has 14 amino acids. Trimming pared 0 bases from V and 7 bases from J, leaving 10 bases between. Germline V CDR1 and CDR2: MNHNY, SVGAGI (reference sequence). The CDR3 loop is CASSYSDSRQPQHF. The CDR3 region has the DNA TGTGCCAGCAGTTACTCGGACAGCAGACAGCCCCAGCATTTT.

This clonotype was recorded many times. The genes are TRBV3-1 and TRBJ2-1; 9 bases map to TRBD1. With 4 bases clipped from V and 9 bases from J, the junction kept 7 bases outside the gene matches. The CDR3 extends over 14 amino acids. Germline loops: CDR1 LGHDT, CDR2 YNNKEL (reference sequence). The CDR3 coding sequence is TGTGCCAGCAGCCCTCGACAGGGGGAAGGTGAGCAGTTCTTC. The encoded protein is CASSPRQGEGEQFF.